The T cell receptor (beta chain) described here comes from a study of PD-L1 blockade in urothelial cancer. Time point in this sample: pretreatment peripheral blood. The ends were cut back, 6 bases at V and 0 bases at J, with 9 bases in the middle. This CDR3 has 13 residues. The germline V gene encodes CDR1 MDHEN and CDR2 SYDVKM. This table comes from immunoSEQ multiplex PCR, and its TCRdb copy is limited to in-frame clones, with some not included. This table has about 95,000 clones, nearly 90% appearing once. The chain joins TRBV28 to TRBJ2-7, with D possibly matching TRBD1 (5 bases). This material consisted of PBMCs, taken around atezolizumab (anti-PD-L1) treatment. The clonotype originates from a man in his sixties with urothelial cancer. CDR3 in DNA: TGTGCCAGCAGGACAGTGAACTCCTACGAGCAGTACTTC. This encodes CASRTVNSYEQYF. The variable domain in full, with the rest retrieved from reference TRBV28 and TRBJ2-7, is DVKVTQSSRYLVKRTGEKVFLECVQDMDHENMFWYRQDPGLGLRLIYFSYDVKMKEKGDIPEGYSVSREKKERFSLILESASTNQTSMYLCASRTVNSYEQYFGPGTRLTVT.